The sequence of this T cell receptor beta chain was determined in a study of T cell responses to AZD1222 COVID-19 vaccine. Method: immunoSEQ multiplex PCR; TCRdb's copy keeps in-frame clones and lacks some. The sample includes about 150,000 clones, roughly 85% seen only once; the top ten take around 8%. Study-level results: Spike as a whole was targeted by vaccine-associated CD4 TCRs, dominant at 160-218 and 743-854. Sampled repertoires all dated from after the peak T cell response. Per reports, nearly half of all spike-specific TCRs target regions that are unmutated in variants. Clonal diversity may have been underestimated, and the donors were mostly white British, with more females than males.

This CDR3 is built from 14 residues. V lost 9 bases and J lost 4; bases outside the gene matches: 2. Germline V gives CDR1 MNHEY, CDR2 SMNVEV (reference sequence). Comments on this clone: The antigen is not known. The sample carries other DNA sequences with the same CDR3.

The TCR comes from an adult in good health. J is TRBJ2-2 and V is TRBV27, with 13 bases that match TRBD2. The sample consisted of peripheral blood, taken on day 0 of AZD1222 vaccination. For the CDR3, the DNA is TGTGCCAGTCGACTAGCGGGGGGCACCGGGGAGCTGTTTTTT. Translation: CASRLAGGTGELFF.